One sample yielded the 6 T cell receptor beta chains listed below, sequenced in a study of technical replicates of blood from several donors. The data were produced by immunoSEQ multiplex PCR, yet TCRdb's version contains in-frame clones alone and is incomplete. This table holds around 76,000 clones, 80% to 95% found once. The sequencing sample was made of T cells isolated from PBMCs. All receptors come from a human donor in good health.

In DNA form, the CDR3 reads TGTGCCAGCAGTCCGGGACAGAACGCCTACGAGCAGTACTTC. This encodes CASSPGQNAYEQYF. The J gene is TRBJ2-7, the V gene TRBV6-5; the match to TRBD1 covers 7 bases. With 5 bases clipped from V and 2 bases from J, the junction kept 6 bases outside the gene matches. CDR3 length: 14 amino acids. Per germline, CDR1 MNHEY and CDR2 SVGAGI.

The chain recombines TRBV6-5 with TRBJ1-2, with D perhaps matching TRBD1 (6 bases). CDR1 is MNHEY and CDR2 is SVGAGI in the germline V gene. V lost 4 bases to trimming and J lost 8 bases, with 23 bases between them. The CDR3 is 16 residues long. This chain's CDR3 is CASSWRLTGTSEGYTF. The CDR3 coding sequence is TGTGCCAGCAGTTGGAGGTTGACCGGGACAAGTGAAGGCTACACCTTC.

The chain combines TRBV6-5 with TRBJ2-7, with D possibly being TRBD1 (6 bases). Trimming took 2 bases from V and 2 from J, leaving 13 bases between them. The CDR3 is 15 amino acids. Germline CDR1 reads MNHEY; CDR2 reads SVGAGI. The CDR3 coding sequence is TGTGCCAGCAGTTACGTCATGGACAGCCCCTACGAGCAGTACTTC. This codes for CASSYVMDSPYEQYF.

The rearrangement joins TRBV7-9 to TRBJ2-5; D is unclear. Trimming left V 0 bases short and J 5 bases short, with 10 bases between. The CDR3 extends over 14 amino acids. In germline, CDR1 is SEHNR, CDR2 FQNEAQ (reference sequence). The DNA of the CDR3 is TGTGCCAGCAGCTTAGCGCCGTCGAGGGAGACCCAGTACTTC. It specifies CASSLAPSRETQYF.

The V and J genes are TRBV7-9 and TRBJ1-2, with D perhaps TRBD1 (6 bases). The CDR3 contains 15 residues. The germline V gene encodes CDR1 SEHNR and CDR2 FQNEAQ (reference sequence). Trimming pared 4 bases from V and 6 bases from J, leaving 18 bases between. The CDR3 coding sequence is TGTGCCAGCAGCTCCCCCGGACAGAGACCTCATGGCTACACCTTC. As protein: CASSSPGQRPHGYTF.

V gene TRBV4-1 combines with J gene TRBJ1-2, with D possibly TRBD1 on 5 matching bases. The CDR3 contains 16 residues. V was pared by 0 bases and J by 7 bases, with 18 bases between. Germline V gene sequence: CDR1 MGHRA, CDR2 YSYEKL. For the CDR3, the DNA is TGCGCCAGCAGCCAAGATTGGGGCCTTGTTCGTCTTGGCTACACCTTC. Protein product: CASSQDWGLVRLGYTF.